These 22 T cell receptor beta chains share one sample of origin, sequenced in a study of blood T cell repertoires in COVID-19. This table comes from immunoSEQ multiplex PCR, and its TCRdb copy is limited to in-frame clones, with some not included. The sample contains under 200,000 clones, about 89% of which appear only once. Sample: PBMCs or T cells enriched from blood (not recorded which). These receptors were collected from a woman aged 18-29 years who had recovered from COVID-19.

The chain carries TRBV27 and TRBJ1-1; D is unclear. Germline V CDR1 and CDR2: MNHEY, SMNVEV (reference sequence). The CDR3 length is 12 residues. V gave up 4 bases and J gave up 4 bases, with 7 bases separating them. The CDR3 region has the DNA TGTGCCAGCAGTTCGGGATTCACTGAAGCTTTCTTT. Translation: CASSSGFTEAFF.

This chain joins TRBV7-3 and TRBJ2-1, with a weak D call TRBD2 (6 bases). The CDR3 sequence is 12 residues long. Germline CDR1 SGHTA, CDR2 FQGTGA. V was pared by 5 bases and J by 6 bases, with 8 bases between. This CDR3 reads CASSPGGNEQFF. The CDR3 DNA follows: TGTGCCAGCAGCCCCGGGGGCAATGAGCAGTTCTTC.

The V gene is TRBV7-8, the J gene TRBJ2-1, with 11 nucleotides matching TRBD2. V trimming: 1 base; J trimming: 8 bases; junction bases outside the gene matches: 22. Looked up from germline, CDR1 is SGHVS and CDR2 is FQNEAQ. This CDR3 contains 21 residues. The CDR3 DNA is TGTGCCAGCAGCTTAGTTTTAGTGCCACGCAAAACTAGCGGGAGAGGCTATGAGCAGTTCTTC. Its translation: CASSLVLVPRKTSGRGYEQFF.

The genes are TRBV28 and TRBJ2-1; 11 nucleotides line up with TRBD2. The CDR3 extends over 16 amino acids. Germline V CDR1 and CDR2: MDHEN, SYDVKM. Trimming took 6 bases from V and 6 from J; bases not matched to a gene: 10. The CDR3 nucleotides are TGTGCCAGCAGACTAGCGGGAGCGGTTAGGAGCAATGAGCAGTTCTTC. Encoded protein: CASRLAGAVRSNEQFF.

The chain carries TRBV2 and TRBJ2-7, with D perhaps matching TRBD2 (6 bases). This CDR3 has 17 amino acids. V lost 7 bases and J 1 base, leaving 23 bases between the germline ends. Germline CDR1 and CDR2: SNHLY and FYNNEI. CDR3: CASTGTPFGTFSYEQYF. The CDR3 DNA sequence: TGTGCCAGCACTGGGACCCCTTTTGGGACTTTTTCCTACGAGCAGTACTTC.

The genes are TRBV27 and TRBJ2-2; 10 positions match TRBD2. Germline assignment: CDR1 MNHEY and CDR2 SMNVEV (reference sequence). The V and J ends lost 5 bases and 7 bases, in that order; junction bases with no gene match: 7. The CDR3 extends over 15 amino acids. This chain's CDR3 is CASSPLAGVGGELFF. As DNA, the CDR3 is TGTGCCAGCAGTCCCCTAGCGGGAGTGGGCGGGGAGCTGTTTTTT.

The genes are TRBV4-1 and TRBJ1-4; D gene uncertain. Trimming cost V 0 bases and J 12 bases, with 14 bases left between them. Germline CDR1 reads MGHRA; CDR2 reads YSYEKL. The CDR3 is 14 residues long. In nucleotides, the CDR3 is TGCGCCAGCAGCCAAGATATCGGAAGACTTGAACTGTTTTTT. Translating it yields CASSQDIGRLELFF.

This rearrangement joins TRBV5-1 to TRBJ2-3; weak D call: TRBD2 (6 bases). Germline CDR1 reads SGHRS; CDR2 reads YFSETQ. Trimming left V 0 bases short and J 5 bases short, with 10 bases between. The CDR3 has 14 amino acids. The CDR3 is CASSLAWGGDTQYF. The CDR3 DNA reads as TGCGCCAGCAGCTTGGCCTGGGGAGGAGATACGCAGTATTTT.

V is TRBV6-5 and J is TRBJ1-1; weak D call: TRBD1 (6 bases). V gave up 4 bases and J gave up 5 bases, with 20 bases separating them. This CDR3 has 16 amino acids. Germline CDR1 MNHEY, CDR2 SVGAGI. CDR3 sequence reads: CASSSTTRGSRTEAFF. The CDR3, as DNA: TGTGCCAGCAGTTCCACGACCAGGGGCAGCAGAACTGAAGCTTTCTTT.

The CDR3 region has the DNA TGTGCCAGTAGTGCAGGACTAGGCCTCTGGTACGAGCAGTACTTC. This encodes CASSAGLGLWYEQYF. The gene calls are TRBV19 and TRBJ2-7; 7 bases align to TRBD2. CDR1 is LNHDA and CDR2 is SQIVND in the germline V gene (reference sequence). J gave up 4 bases and V 5 bases, and 11 bases lay outside the gene matches. The CDR3 loop spans 15 amino acids.

The V and J genes are TRBV11-1 and TRBJ2-7; tentative D call: TRBD2 (6 bases). V lost 1 base and J lost 5, with 15 bases in between. The germline V gene has CDR1 SGHAT and CDR2 FQDESV (reference sequence). The CDR3 runs to 15 residues. In DNA form, the CDR3 reads TGTGCCAGCAGCTTAGTTGGCGGGAAGACCGACGAGCAGTACTTC. As protein: CASSLVGGKTDEQYF.

The chain combines TRBV7-8 with TRBJ1-2; D is perhaps TRBD1 (6 bases). This CDR3 comprises 16 residues. V was pared by 0 bases and J by 6 bases, with 17 bases between. CDR1 is SGHVS, CDR2 FQNEAQ, per germline. The CDR3 reads CASSLAGQSLRHGYTF. CDR3 DNA sequence: TGTGCCAGCAGCTTAGCTGGACAGTCCCTGAGGCATGGCTACACCTTC. The full variable domain, rest sourced from reference TRBV7-8 and TRBJ1-2, is GAGVSQSPRYKVAKRGQDVALRCDPISGHVSLFWYQQALGQGPEFLTYFQNEAQLDKSGLPSDRFFAERPEGSVSTLKIQRTQQEDSAVYLCASSLAGQSLRHGYTFGSGTRLTVV.

The chain employs TRBV27 and TRBJ2-7; D possibly corresponds to TRBD2 (5 bases). The germline CDR1 and CDR2 sequences are MNHEY and SMNVEV (reference sequence). Trimming pared 1 base from V and 4 bases from J, leaving 20 bases between. The CDR3 is 17 amino acids. The CDR3 spells CASSLFTSASWGYEQYF. The CDR3 DNA is TGTGCCAGCAGTTTATTCACGTCGGCTAGCTGGGGATACGAGCAGTACTTC.

This chain joins TRBV14 and TRBJ2-7; TRBD1 aligns across 8 bases. The length of the CDR3 is 15 residues. Germline-derived CDR1 and CDR2 are SGHDN and FVKESK. V gave up 4 bases and J gave up 2 bases; unmatched junction bases: 7. The CDR3 loop is CASSLFAGGTYEQYF. The CDR3, as DNA: TGTGCCAGCAGCCTGTTCGCAGGGGGCACCTACGAGCAGTACTTC. Combining the CDR3 with reference TRBV14 and TRBJ2-7 gives the whole variable domain EAGVTQFPSHSVIEKGQTVTLRCDPISGHDNLYWYRRVMGKEIKFLLHFVKESKQDESGMPNNRFLAERTGGTYSTLKVQPAELEDSGVYFCASSLFAGGTYEQYFGPGTRLTVT.

This chain links TRBV3-1 (or the pseudogene TRBV3-2) with TRBJ1-2; the match to TRBD1 covers 8 bases. The CDR3 length is 15 residues. CDR1 LGHDT and CDR2 YNNKEL come from the germline V gene (reference sequence). Trimming cost V 0 bases and J 9 bases; bases outside gene matches: 9. DNA of the CDR3: TGTGCCAGCAGCCAAGAAGGGACAGGCTCCCACTGCTACACCTTC. It translates to CASSQEGTGSHCYTF.

This clone has just one count. V usage is TRBV28 and J usage is TRBJ1-1; 7 bases are a match to TRBD1. CDR1 is MDHEN, CDR2 SYDVKM, per germline. With 5 bases clipped from V and 4 bases from J, the junction kept 7 bases outside the gene matches. This CDR3 has 14 residues. DNA for the CDR3: TGTGCCAGCAGTCTAAAATCAGGGGGCACTGAAGCTTTCTTT. Its translation is CASSLKSGGTEAFF. Filled out from reference TRBV28 and TRBJ1-1, the complete variable domain reads DVKVTQSSRYLVKRTGEKVFLECVQDMDHENMFWYRQDPGLGLRLIYFSYDVKMKEKGDIPEGYSVSREKKERFSLILESASTNQTSMYLCASSLKSGGTEAFFGQGTRLTVV.

The chain links TRBV5-1 to TRBJ2-5; 9 bases match TRBD2. This CDR3 is 13 amino acids long. Trimming removed 7 bases from V and 2 bases from J; junction bases left unmatched: 3. The germline V gene encodes CDR1 SGHRS and CDR2 YFSETQ. The CDR3 DNA reads as TGCGCCAGCGGGGCGGGAGGGCAAGAGACCCAGTACTTC. Its translation: CASGAGGQETQYF.

The chain joins TRBV5-6 to TRBJ2-1; the match to TRBD1 covers 8 bases. This CDR3 contains 15 residues. Per germline, CDR1 SGHDT and CDR2 YYEEEE. J was trimmed by 6 bases and V by 2 bases; bases with no gene match: 7. DNA of the CDR3: TGTGCCAGCAGCTTCTATGACAGGGGACTCAATGAGCAGTTCTTC. Amino acid sequence: CASSFYDRGLNEQFF.

The V call is TRBV28, the J call TRBJ1-2, with 10 bases fitting TRBD1. This CDR3 spans 15 amino acids. The junction had 4 bases not matched to a gene; V was cut back by 1 base and J by 5 bases. CDR1 and CDR2 (germline): MDHEN, SYDVKM. Here the CDR3 reads CASSLSTGGEYGYTF. The DNA of the CDR3 is TGTGCCAGCAGTTTATCGACAGGGGGCGAATATGGCTACACCTTC.

The chain uses TRBV5-1 and TRBJ1-1; 10 nucleotides agree with TRBD1. Germline V gene sequence: CDR1 SGHRS, CDR2 YFSETQ. Germline trimming cut 0 bases from V and 1 base from J; bases unmatched to any gene: 6. The CDR3 covers 17 residues. CDR3 coding DNA: TGCGCCAGCAGCTTGGCCCGGGACAGGGGACCGAACACTGAAGCTTTCTTT. It translates to CASSLARDRGPNTEAFF.

V is TRBV21-1 and J is TRBJ1-5; TRBD1, the table's D call, lacks a check against the DNA. TRBV21-1 is annotated as a pseudogene. The CDR3 contains 15 residues. The CDR3 spells CASSTVSGGNQPQHF. CDR3 nucleotides: TGTGCCAGCAGCACCGTGTCAGGGGGCAATCAGCCCCAGCATTTT.

The rearrangement uses TRBV28 and TRBJ2-7, with 10 bases fitting TRBD2. J lost 0 bases, V lost 4 bases, and 6 bases had no gene match. The V gene's germline CDR1 is MDHEN and CDR2 SYDVKM. The CDR3 totals 16 residues. The CDR3 loop reads CASSSTGTSVSYEQYF. The DNA of the CDR3 is TGTGCCAGCAGTTCTACCGGGACTAGCGTCTCCTACGAGCAGTACTTC.